Listed here are 9 T cell receptor beta chains from one sample, sequenced in a study of shared clonotypes between healthy human individuals. In the naive CD8 group, cells lacked CD45RO and were positively selected for CCR7, so terminally differentiated effector memory CD45RA+ cells were left out. Here immunoSEQ multiplex PCR was the method, and the copy in TCRdb shows in-frame clones only, minus some. The profile covers hundreds of thousands of clones, with 85% to 95% appearing a single time and approximately 0.11% taken by the ten largest. The specimen sequenced was naive CD8+ T cells sorted from blood. The receptors derive from a woman in her twenties or thirties in good health.

This clone was detected only once. J is TRBJ2-7 and V is TRBV10-2; TRBD2 aligns across 9 bases. CDR1 is WSHSY, CDR2 SAAADI, per germline. This CDR3 spans 14 amino acids. The junction had 8 bases not matched to a gene; V was cut back by 7 bases and J by 4 bases. CDR3: CASKGSGRSYEQYF. CDR3 bases: TGCGCCAGCAAGGGTAGCGGGAGATCTTACGAGCAGTACTTC.

V is TRBV7-9 and J is TRBJ1-1; D gene uncertain. CDR3 size: 13 residues. The germline V gene encodes CDR1 SEHNR and CDR2 FQNEAQ (reference sequence). Trimming stripped 2 bases from V and 6 bases from J, with 10 bases between. CDR3 sequence reads: CASSLIGLSEAFF. In nucleotides, the CDR3 is TGTGCCAGCAGCTTAATAGGCCTTTCTGAAGCTTTCTTT.

This rearrangement joins TRBV2 to TRBJ2-7; the match to TRBD2 covers 15 bases. Germline trimming cut 4 bases from V and 4 bases from J; bases unmatched to any gene: 2. Looked up from germline, CDR1 is SNHLY and CDR2 is FYNNEI. There are 15 residues in the CDR3. The CDR3 protein is CASSVGLAGGYEQYF. CDR3 DNA sequence: TGTGCCAGCAGTGTGGGACTAGCGGGAGGTTACGAGCAGTACTTC.

The chain links TRBV29-1 to TRBJ2-7; 9 bases fit TRBD2. The junction had 10 bases not matched to a gene; V was cut back by 7 bases and J by 9 bases. Per the germline V gene, CDR1 is SQVTM and CDR2 is ANQGSEA. This CDR3 comprises 12 residues. The CDR3 coding sequence is TGCAGCGCATGGGGCGGGAGGGCCGTGCAGTACTTC. Residues: CSAWGGRAVQYF.

CDR3 sequence (DNA): TGTGCCAGCAGCTTCAGGACAGGGTACGCCTACGAGCAGTACTTC. This gives the protein CASSFRTGYAYEQYF. The chain uses TRBV5-6 and TRBJ2-7; 8 nucleotides line up with TRBD1. Germline trimming cut 2 bases from V and 2 bases from J; bases unmatched to any gene: 6. Per the germline V gene, CDR1 is SGHDT and CDR2 is YYEEEE. The CDR3 is 15 amino acids.

This chain uses TRBV5-4 with TRBJ2-7, with D unresolved. Germline V CDR1 and CDR2: SGHNT, YYREEE (reference sequence). Trimming took off 0 bases at V and 2 bases at J, with 6 bases between the two ends. The CDR3 runs to 13 residues. CDR3 nucleotide sequence: TGTGCCAGCAGCTTGGGACTTCCCTACGAGCAGTACTTC. Protein: CASSLGLPYEQYF.

The CDR3 sequence: CSAPVALEQFF. Written as DNA, the CDR3 is TGCAGTGCGCCCGTGGCCCTTGAGCAGTTCTTC. The chain recombines TRBV20-1 with TRBJ2-1; D unclear. The germline gives CDR1 DFQATT, CDR2 SNEGSKA (reference sequence). This CDR3 spans 11 amino acids. The ends were cut back, 6 bases at V and 9 bases at J, with 12 bases in the middle.

This chain connects TRBV6-5 to TRBJ1-1; D not certain. CDR3 size: 14 residues. The V end lost 0 bases, the J end lost 5 bases, and 10 bases lay between the germline ends. Germline V gene sequence: CDR1 MNHEY, CDR2 SVGAGI. CDR3 bases: TGTGCCAGCAGTTACTCTTCCGAGAAAACTGAAGCTTTCTTT. Residues: CASSYSSEKTEAFF.

The chain links TRBV9 to TRBJ2-3; D gene unclear. V was clipped by 3 bases and J by 2 bases, with 4 bases between them. The CDR3 has 12 residues. Germline lookup yields CDR1 SGDLS and CDR2 YYNGEE. The CDR3, as DNA: TGTGCCAGCAGCGGGAACACAGATACGCAGTATTTT. This translates into CASSGNTDTQYF.